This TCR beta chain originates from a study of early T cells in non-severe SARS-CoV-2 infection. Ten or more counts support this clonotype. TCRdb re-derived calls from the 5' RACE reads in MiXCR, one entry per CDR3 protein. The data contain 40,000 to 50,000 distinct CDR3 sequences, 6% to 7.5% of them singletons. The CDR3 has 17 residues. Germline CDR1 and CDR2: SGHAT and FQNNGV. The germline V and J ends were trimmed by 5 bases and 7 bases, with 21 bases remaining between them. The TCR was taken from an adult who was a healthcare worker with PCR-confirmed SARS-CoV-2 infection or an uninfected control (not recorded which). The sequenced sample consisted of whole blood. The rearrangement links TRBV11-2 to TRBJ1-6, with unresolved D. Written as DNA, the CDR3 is TGTGCCAGCAGCCCACACCCGGGCCCGACGGGGAATTCACCCCTCCACTTT. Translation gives CASSPHPGPTGNSPLHF.